This T cell receptor beta chain came from a study of shared clonotypes between healthy human individuals. Cells designated naive CD8 were CD45RO-negative and were positively selected for CCR7, with terminally differentiated effector memory CD45RA+ cells excluded. As for this clone: Antigen: not known.

Unmatched junction bases numbered 7, after V lost 4 bases and J lost 0 bases. From germline, CDR1 is SGHDT and CDR2 YYEEEE. The CDR3 has 16 amino acids. The data were produced by immunoSEQ multiplex PCR, yet TCRdb's version contains in-frame clones alone and is incomplete. The table lists hundreds of thousands of clones, roughly 98% of them singletons. Whole-study findings and limits: Larger estimated richness was generally recorded for naive subsets relative to memory subsets.

The chain uses TRBV5-6 and TRBJ2-1, with 7 nucleotides matching TRBD2. Sequenced: naive CD8+ T cells sorted from blood. The clonotype comes from a man between 25 and 39 years old in good health. In DNA form, the CDR3 reads TGTGCCAGCAGCACCTCACTAGCGCCCTCCTACAATGAGCAGTTCTTC. It specifies CASSTSLAPSYNEQFF.